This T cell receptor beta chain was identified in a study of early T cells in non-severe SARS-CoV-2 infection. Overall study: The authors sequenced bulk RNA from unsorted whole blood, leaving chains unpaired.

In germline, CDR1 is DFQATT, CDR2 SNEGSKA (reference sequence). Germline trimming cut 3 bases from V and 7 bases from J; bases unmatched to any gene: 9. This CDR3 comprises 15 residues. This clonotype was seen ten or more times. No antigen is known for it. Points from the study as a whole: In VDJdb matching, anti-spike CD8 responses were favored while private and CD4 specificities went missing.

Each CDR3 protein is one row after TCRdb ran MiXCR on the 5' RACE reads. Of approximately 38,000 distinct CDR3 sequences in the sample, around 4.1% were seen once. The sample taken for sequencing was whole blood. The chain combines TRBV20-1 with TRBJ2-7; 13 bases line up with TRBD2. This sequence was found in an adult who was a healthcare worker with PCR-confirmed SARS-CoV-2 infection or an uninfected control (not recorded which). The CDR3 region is CSARTSGRSMGEQYF. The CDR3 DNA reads TGCAGTGCTAGGACTAGCGGGAGGAGCATGGGGGAGCAGTACTTC.